These T cell receptor beta chains were read from a single sample in a study of vaccination effects on CD4 cells after COVID-19. Using immunoSEQ multiplex PCR, the repertoire was profiled, and TCRdb retains in-frame clones only, with some absent. The table includes tens of thousands of clones, just over 75% detected once. Their target antigens are unknown. The sequencing used CD4+ T cells from PBMCs cultured without peptide, collected after COVID-19 vaccination. These receptors were collected from a human donor who had a prior SARS-CoV-2 infection. Both conserved end residues are part of each CDR3. A D gene is named only where the DNA matches it firmly. Clone size is given for some rows only: seen once, a few or many times, or a class if the clone is expanded.

15 TRBJ2-7 NA once TRBV18 TGTGCCAGCTCACCGGGGGGCGGGGGCCCCCACGAGCAGTACTTC CASSPGGGGPHEQYF
15 TRBJ2-2 NA NA TRBV5-5 TGTGCCAGCAGCGAACGGGAAGGGGTCACCGGGGAGCTGTTTTTT CASSEREGVTGELFF
13 TRBJ1-5 NA NA TRBV12-3/TRBV12-4 TGTGCCAGCAGTTTTCCGGGAAATCAGCCCCAGCATTTT CASSFPGNQPQHF
14 TRBJ2-5 NA few TRBV7-8 TGTGCCAGCAGCTCCCTTCGGGGCGCCGAGACCCAGTACTTC CASSSLRGAETQYF
16 TRBJ2-3 NA NA TRBV25-1 TGTGCCAGCGATGATCGATACAGGGGGGGGCAGGGTACGCAGTATTTT CASDDRYRGGQGTQYF
15 TRBJ2-5 TRBD1 NA TRBV7-9 TGTGCCAGCAGCTTATGGCAGGGGGCGCAGGAGACCCAGTACTTC CASSLWQGAQETQYF
12 TRBJ2-3 TRBD2 NA TRBV6-5 TGTGCCAGCAGTAAACTAGCGGGTACGCAGTATTTT CASSKLAGTQYF
14 TRBJ2-2 TRBD2 NA TRBV7-9 TGTGCCAGCAGCCCTGGACTAGCGGCCGGGGAGCTGTTTTTT CASSPGLAAGELFF
16 TRBJ2-4 NA NA TRBV5-8 TGTGCCAGCAGCTTGGGGCGGAGTTTGACCAAAAACATTCAGTACTTC CASSLGRSLTKNIQYF
15 TRBJ2-3 NA NA TRBV18 TGTGCCAGCTCACCATCCAAGGGGGGCACAGATACGCAGTATTTT CASSPSKGGTDTQYF
15 TRBJ2-1 NA NA TRBV5-1 TGCGCCAGCAGCTTGGCGACGAGCTCCTACAATGAGCAGTTCTTC CASSLATSSYNEQFF
15 TRBJ1-1 NA NA TRBV3-1/TRBV3-2 TGTGCCAGCAGCCAAGGGCGCTACAAGGTCACTGAAGCTTTCTTT CASSQGRYKVTEAFF
13 TRBJ2-2 NA NA TRBV15 TGTGCCACCAGCAGAGTGGGCCCCGGGGAGCTGTTTTTT CATSRVGPGELFF
16 TRBJ2-1 NA NA TRBV24-1 TGTGCCACCAGTGATTCTCTCGGAGCGGCCTACAATGAGCAGTTCTTC CATSDSLGAAYNEQFF
13 TRBJ1-2 TRBD1 NA TRBV29-1 TGCAGCGTTAAGACAGGGCGCGACTATGGCTACACCTTC CSVKTGRDYGYTF
15 TRBJ2-3 NA NA TRBV18 TGTGCCAGCTCACCACGTTTGATCCCATCGGATACGCAGTATTTT CASSPRLIPSDTQYF
14 TRBJ1-6 NA NA TRBV11-2 TGTGCCAGCAGCTTAGGGTCTTGGAATTCACCCCTCCACTTT CASSLGSWNSPLHF
13 TRBJ2-1 NA NA TRBV12-3/TRBV12-4 TGTGCCAGCACTCGGAACGGCTACAATGAGCAGTTCTTC CASTRNGYNEQFF
15 TRBJ2-1 TRBD2 NA TRBV10-3 TGTGCCATCGCGACTAGCGGCTATCGTGGCGATGAGCAGTTCTTC CAIATSGYRGDEQFF
15 TRBJ2-7 NA NA TRBV9 TGTGCCAGCAGCGTAGGGGGGACTTTCTCCTACGAGCAGTACTTC CASSVGGTFSYEQYF
15 TRBJ2-7 TRBD2 NA TRBV20-1 TGCAGTGCTAGTTACCCAGCGGGGGGGGTCTACGAGCAGTACTTC CSASYPAGGVYEQYF
14 TRBJ2-5 NA few TRBV7-2 TGTGCCAGCAGCTTAGTTGCGGCAGCGGAGACCCAGTACTTC CASSLVAAAETQYF
14 TRBJ1-5 TRBD1 NA TRBV2 TGTGCCAGCAGCCTAGGACAGGAGGATCAGCCCCAGCATTTT CASSLGQEDQPQHF
14 TRBJ1-6 NA NA TRBV18 TGTGCCAGCTCACCATACGGTTATAATTCACCCCTCCACTTT CASSPYGYNSPLHF
15 TRBJ2-7 NA NA TRBV7-2 TGTGCCAGCAGCTTAGCGCCGGTAGGGTTATACGAGCAGTACTTC CASSLAPVGLYEQYF
15 TRBJ2-6 NA NA TRBV3-1/TRBV3-2 TGTGCCAGCAAGTTATCGGTCGCTGGGGCCAACGTCCTGACTTTC CASKLSVAGANVLTF
14 TRBJ2-7 TRBD2 NA TRBV6-6 TGTGCCAGCACGGCGGGAGGGGGATCCTACGAGCAGTACTTC CASTAGGGSYEQYF